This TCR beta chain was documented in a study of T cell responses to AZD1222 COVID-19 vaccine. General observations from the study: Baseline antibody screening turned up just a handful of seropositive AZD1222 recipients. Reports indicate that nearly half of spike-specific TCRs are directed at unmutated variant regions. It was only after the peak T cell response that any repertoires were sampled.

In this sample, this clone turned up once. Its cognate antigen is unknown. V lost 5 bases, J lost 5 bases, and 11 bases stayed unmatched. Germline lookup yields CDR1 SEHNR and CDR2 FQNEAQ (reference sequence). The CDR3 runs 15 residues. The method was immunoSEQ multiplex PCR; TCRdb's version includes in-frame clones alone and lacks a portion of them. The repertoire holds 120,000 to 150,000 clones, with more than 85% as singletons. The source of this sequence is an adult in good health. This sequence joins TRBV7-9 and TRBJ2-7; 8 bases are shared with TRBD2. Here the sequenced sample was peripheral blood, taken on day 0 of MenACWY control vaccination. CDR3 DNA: TGTGCCAGCAGCCCCTCCGGGGGGGGACGCCACGAGCAGTACTTC. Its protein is CASSPSGGGRHEQYF.